This TCR beta chain derives from a study of T cells expressing NK-cell markers. For each CDR3 protein, TCRdb gives one entry from its re-call of the 5' RACE reads, without DNA. The record lists about 160,000 distinct CDR3 sequences, of which the ten most abundant hold approximately 17%. Sequenced sample: blood T cells: a sorted CD56 or NKG2C T cell subset, CD4+ or CD8+ T cells, or bulk PBMC T cells (not recorded which). The source is a woman aged 18 to 69 in good health.

This CDR3 is CASSLTGSGYTF. The V call is TRBV12-3 or TRBV12-4, the J call TRBJ1-2; the D call from TCRdb, TRBD1, cannot be confirmed without DNA. The CDR3 sequence is 12 residues long.